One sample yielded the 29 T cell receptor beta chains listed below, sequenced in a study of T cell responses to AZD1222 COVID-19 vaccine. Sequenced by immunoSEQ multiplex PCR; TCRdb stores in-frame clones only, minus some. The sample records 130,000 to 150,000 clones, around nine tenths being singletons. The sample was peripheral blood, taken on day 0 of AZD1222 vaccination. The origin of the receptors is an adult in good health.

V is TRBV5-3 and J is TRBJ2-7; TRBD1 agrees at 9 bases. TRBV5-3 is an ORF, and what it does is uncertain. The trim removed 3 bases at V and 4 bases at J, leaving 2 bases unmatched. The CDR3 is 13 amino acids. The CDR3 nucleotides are TGTGCCAGAAGCTGGACAGGGGATTACGAGCAGTACTTC. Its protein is CARSWTGDYEQYF.

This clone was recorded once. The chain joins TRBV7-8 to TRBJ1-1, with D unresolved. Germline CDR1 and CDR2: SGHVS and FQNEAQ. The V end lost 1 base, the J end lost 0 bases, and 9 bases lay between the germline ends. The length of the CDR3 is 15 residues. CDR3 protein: CASSLDDWLNTEAFF. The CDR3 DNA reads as TGTGCCAGCAGCTTAGACGATTGGCTGAACACTGAAGCTTTCTTT.

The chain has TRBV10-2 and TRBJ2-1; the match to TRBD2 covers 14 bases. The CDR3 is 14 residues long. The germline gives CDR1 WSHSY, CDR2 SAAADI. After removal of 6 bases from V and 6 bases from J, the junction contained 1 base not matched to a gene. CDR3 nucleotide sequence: TGCGCCAGCAGGGGACTAGCGGGAGCCAATGAGCAGTTCTTC. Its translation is CASRGLAGANEQFF.

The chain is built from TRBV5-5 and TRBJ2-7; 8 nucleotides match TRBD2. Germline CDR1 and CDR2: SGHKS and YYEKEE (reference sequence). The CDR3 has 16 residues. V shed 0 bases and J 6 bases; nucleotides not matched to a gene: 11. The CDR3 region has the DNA TGTGCCAGCAGCTTGGATAGCGGGATCAGAATTGGCGAGCAGTACTTC. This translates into CASSLDSGIRIGEQYF.

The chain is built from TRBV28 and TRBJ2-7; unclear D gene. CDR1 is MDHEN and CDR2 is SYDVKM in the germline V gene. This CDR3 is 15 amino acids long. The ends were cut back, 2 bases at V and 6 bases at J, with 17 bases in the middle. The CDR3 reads CASSLDRMGSGEQYF. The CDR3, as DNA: TGTGCCAGCAGTTTAGATAGGATGGGGTCCGGCGAGCAGTACTTC.

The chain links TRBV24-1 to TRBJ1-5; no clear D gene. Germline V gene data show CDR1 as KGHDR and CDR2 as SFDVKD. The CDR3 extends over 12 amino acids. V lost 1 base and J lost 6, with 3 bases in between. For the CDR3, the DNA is TGTGCCACCAGTGATTTAGGTCAGCCCCAGCATTTT. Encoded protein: CATSDLGQPQHF.

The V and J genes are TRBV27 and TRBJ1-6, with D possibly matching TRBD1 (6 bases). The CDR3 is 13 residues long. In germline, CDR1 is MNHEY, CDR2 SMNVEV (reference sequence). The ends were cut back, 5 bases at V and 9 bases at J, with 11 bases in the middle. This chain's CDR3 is CASSLGTISPLHF. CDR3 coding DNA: TGTGCCAGCAGTCTAGGGACAATTTCACCCCTCCACTTT.

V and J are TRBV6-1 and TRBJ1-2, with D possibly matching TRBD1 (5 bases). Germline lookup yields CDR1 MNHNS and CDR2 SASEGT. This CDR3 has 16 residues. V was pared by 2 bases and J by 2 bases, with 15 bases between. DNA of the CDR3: TGTGCCAGCAGTGAATGGGGACTACAGGAGAACTATGGCTACACCTTC. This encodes CASSEWGLQENYGYTF.

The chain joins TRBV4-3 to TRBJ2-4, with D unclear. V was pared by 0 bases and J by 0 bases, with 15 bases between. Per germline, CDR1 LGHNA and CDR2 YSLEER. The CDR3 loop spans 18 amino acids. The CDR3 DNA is TGCGCCAGCAGCCAAGAGTTGAACTTGGGTGTAGCCAAAAACATTCAGTACTTC. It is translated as CASSQELNLGVAKNIQYF.

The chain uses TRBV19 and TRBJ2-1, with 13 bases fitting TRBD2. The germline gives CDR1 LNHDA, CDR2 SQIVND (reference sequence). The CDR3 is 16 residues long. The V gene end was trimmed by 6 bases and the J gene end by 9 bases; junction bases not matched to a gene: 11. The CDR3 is CASRSAETSGRREQFF. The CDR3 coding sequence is TGTGCCAGTAGATCCGCGGAGACTAGCGGGAGGCGTGAGCAGTTCTTC.

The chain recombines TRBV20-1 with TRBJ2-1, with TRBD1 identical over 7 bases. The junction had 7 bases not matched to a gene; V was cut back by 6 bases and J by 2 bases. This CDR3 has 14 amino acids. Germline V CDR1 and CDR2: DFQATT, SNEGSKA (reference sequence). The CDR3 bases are TGCAGTGCCAGTAGACAGGGCCCCTACAATGAGCAGTTCTTC. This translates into CSASRQGPYNEQFF.

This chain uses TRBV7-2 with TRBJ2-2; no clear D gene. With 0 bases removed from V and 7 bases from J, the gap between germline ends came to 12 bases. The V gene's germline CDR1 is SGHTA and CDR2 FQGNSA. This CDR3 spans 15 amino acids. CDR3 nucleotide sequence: TGTGCCAGCAGCTTAGCCGGAATAATATACGGGGAGCTGTTTTTT. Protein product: CASSLAGIIYGELFF.

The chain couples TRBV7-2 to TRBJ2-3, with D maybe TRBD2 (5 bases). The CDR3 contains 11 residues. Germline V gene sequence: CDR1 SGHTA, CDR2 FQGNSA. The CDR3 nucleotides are TGTGCTTGCGGGAGCACAGATACGCAGTATTTT. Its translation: CACGSTDTQYF.

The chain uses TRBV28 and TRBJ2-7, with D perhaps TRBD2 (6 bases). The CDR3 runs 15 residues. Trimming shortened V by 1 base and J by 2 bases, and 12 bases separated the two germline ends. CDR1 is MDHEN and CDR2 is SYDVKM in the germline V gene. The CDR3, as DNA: TGTGCCAGCAGTTTATTTGGTCGGGGGACCTACGAGCAGTACTTC. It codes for CASSLFGRGTYEQYF.

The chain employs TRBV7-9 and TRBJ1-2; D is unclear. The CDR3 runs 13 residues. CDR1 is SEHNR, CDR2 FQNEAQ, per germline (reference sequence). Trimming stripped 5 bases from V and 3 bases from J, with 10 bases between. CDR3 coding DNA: TGTGCCAGCAGCACGAGGGCCGACTATGGCTACACCTTC. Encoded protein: CASSTRADYGYTF.

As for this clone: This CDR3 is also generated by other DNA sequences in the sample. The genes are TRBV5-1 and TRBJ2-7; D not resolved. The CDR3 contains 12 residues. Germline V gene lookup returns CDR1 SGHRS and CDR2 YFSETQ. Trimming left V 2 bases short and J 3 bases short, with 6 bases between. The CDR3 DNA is TGCGCCAGCAGCTTAGGTGGCTACGAGCAGTACTTC. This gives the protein CASSLGGYEQYF.

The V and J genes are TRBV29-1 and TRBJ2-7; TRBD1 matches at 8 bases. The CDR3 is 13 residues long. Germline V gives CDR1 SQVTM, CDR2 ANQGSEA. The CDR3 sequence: CSVGDRRTYEQYF. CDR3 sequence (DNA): TGCAGTGTGGGGGACAGGCGTACCTACGAGCAGTACTTC.

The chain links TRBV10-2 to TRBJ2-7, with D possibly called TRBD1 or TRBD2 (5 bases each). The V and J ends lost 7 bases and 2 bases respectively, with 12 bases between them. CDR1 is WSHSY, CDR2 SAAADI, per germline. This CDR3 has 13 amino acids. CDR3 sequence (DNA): TGCGCCAGCACCGCCGGGACGGCCTACGAGCAGTACTTC. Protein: CASTAGTAYEQYF.

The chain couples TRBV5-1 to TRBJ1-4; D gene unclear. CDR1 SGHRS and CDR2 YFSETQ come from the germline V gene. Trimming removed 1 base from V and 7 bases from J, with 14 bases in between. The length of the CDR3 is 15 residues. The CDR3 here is CASSLHSSAGEKLFF. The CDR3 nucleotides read TGCGCCAGCAGCTTGCATTCGTCGGCCGGTGAAAAACTGTTTTTT.

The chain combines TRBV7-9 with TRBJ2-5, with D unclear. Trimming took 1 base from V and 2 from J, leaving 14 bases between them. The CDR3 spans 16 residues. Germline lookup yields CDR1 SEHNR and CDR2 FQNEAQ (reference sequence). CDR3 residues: CASSLEAANLQETQYF. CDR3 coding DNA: TGTGCCAGCAGCTTAGAGGCAGCTAACCTGCAAGAGACCCAGTACTTC.

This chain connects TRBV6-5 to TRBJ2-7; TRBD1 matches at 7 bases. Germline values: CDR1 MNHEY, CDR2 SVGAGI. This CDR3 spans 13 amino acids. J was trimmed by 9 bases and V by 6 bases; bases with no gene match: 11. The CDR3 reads CASSATKGAGQYF. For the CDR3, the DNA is TGTGCCAGCAGCGCTACGAAGGGGGCCGGGCAGTACTTC.

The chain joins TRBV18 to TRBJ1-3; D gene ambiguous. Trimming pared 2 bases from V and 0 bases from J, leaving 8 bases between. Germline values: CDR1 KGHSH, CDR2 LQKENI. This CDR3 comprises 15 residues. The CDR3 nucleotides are TGTGCCAGCTCACCAGAGGGTTCCTCTGGAAACACCATATATTTT. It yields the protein CASSPEGSSGNTIYF.

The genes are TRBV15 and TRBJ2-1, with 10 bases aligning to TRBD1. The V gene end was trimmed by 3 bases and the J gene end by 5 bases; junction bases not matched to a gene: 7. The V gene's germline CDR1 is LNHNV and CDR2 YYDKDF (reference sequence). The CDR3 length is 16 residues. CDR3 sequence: CATSSLGQGKNNEQFF. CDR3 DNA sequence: TGTGCCACCAGCAGCCTGGGACAGGGGAAAAACAATGAGCAGTTCTTC.

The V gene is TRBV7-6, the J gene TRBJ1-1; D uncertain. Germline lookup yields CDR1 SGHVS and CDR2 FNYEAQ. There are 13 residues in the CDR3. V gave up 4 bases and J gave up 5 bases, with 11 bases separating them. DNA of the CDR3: TGTGCCAGCAGCTCTTCGGTTGGGACTGAAGCTTTCTTT. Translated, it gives CASSSSVGTEAFF.

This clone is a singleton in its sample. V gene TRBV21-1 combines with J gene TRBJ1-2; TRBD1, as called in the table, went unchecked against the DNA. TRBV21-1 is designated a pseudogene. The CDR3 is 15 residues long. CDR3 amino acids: CASSKGRDRPYGYTF. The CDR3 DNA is TGTGCCAGCAGCAAAGGTCGTGACAGGCCATATGGCTACACCTTC.

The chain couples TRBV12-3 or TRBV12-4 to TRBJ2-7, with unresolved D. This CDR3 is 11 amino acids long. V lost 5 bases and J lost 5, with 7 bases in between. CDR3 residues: CASSLGHEQYF. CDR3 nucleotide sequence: TGTGCCAGCAGTCTGGGCCACGAGCAGTACTTC.

The CDR3 nucleotides are TGCGCCAGCAGCCCCACCGGGACGCCCTACGAGCAGTACTTC. This codes for CASSPTGTPYEQYF. The V and J genes are TRBV4-3 and TRBJ2-7; D possibly matches TRBD1 or TRBD2 (5 bases each). V lost 4 bases, J lost 2 bases, and 12 bases lay in between. CDR1 is LGHNA and CDR2 is YSLEER in the germline V gene. The length of the CDR3 is 14 residues.

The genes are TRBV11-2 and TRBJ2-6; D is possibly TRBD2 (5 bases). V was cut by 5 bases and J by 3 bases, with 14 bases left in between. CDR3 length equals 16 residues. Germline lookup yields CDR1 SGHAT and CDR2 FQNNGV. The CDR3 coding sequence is TGTGCCAGCAGCCGTGTACGGGGTTTTGGGGCCAACGTCCTGACTTTC. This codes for CASSRVRGFGANVLTF.

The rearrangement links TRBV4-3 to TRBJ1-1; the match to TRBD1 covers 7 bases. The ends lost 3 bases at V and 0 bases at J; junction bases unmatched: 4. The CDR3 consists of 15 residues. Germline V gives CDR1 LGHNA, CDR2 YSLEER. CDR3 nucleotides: TGCGCCAGCAGCCATGGGGACAGCCTGAACACTGAAGCTTTCTTT. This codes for CASSHGDSLNTEAFF.